A selection of T cell receptor beta chains follows, all from one sample in a study of ipilimumab plus nivolumab after autologous stem cell transplantation. Produced via immunoSEQ multiplex PCR; TCRdb's table is partial and in-frame only. The table records about 18,000 clones, about 80% of them present only once. Specimen: PBMCs, collected in a trial of ipilimumab plus nivolumab as post-transplant consolidation. The receptors were gathered from a male donor with diffuse large B-cell lymphoma. Each CDR3 is given with its conserved first and last residue. The order of the fields is V gene, D gene, clone size, J gene, CDR3 DNA, CDR3 protein. A D gene is named only where the DNA matches it firmly. Clone size, where shown, is once, few, many, or a class for clones that have expanded.

TRBV5-5	TRBD1	-	TRBJ2-1	TGTGCCAGCAGCTTTGGGACAGATTTCTACAATGAGCAGTTCTTC	CASSFGTDFYNEQFF
TRBV27	TRBD2	few	TRBJ2-7	TGTGCCAGCAGCCCTACCCGGAGTAGGCTAGCGGCCCACTACGAGCAGTACTTC	CASSPTRSRLAAHYEQYF
TRBV9	-	-	TRBJ2-1	TGTGCCAGCAGCGTCGGGGGCCCACATGACGGTAATGAGCAGTTCTTC	CASSVGGPHDGNEQFF
TRBV19	-	-	TRBJ2-1	TGTGCCAGTAGTATTGTCCTGAGCTCCTACAATGAGCAGTTCTTC	CASSIVLSSYNEQFF
TRBV7-2	TRBD1	-	TRBJ2-2	TGTGCCAGCAGATCCATCGCAGGGGGCTGGACCGGGGAGCTGTTTTTT	CASRSIAGGWTGELFF
TRBV11-2	-	-	TRBJ1-1	TGTGCCAGCAGCTTCTCAGACGACGGTGAAGCTTTCTTT	CASSFSDDGEAFF
TRBV5-1	-	-	TRBJ2-5	TGCGCCAGCAGCTTGGATGGGGGGCTCACCCAGTACTTC	CASSLDGGLTQYF
TRBV5-4	-	-	TRBJ1-2	TGTGCCAGCTTAAGGGACGTACCAGGAAAGACCTATGGCTTC	CASLRDVPGKTYGF
TRBV7-8	-	-	TRBJ2-2	TGTGCCAGCAGCCCCCTGTGGGGGATCGGGGAGCTGTTTTTT	CASSPLWGIGELFF
TRBV27	TRBD2	-	TRBJ2-7	TGTGCCAGCAGTTGGCCTGGCGGGGGGATCAACGAGCAGTACTTC	CASSWPGGGINEQYF
TRBV14	TRBD1	-	TRBJ2-2	TGTGCCAGCAGACCGGGACAGACGAACACCGGGGAGCTGTTTTTT	CASRPGQTNTGELFF
TRBV6-1	-	-	TRBJ2-1	TGTGCCACTGCGACCCGCTCCTACAATGAGCAGTTCTTC	CATATRSYNEQFF
TRBV6-1	-	-	TRBJ2-2	TGTGCCAGCAGTCGAGTAGGGGGAACCGGGGAGCTGTTTTTT	CASSRVGGTGELFF
TRBV28	-	-	TRBJ1-5	TGTGCCAGCAGTCCCCTGGGGGCGCGCAATCAGCCCCAGCATTTT	CASSPLGARNQPQHF
TRBV5-4	-	-	TRBJ2-5	TGTGCCAGCAGCTCTAGCCCGACGGTACAAGAGACCCAGTACTTC	CASSSSPTVQETQYF
TRBV5-5	-	-	TRBJ1-3	TGTGCCAGCAGCTCAATAACGGGGGTTCGGGGAAACACCATATATTTT	CASSSITGVRGNTIYF
TRBV18	-	-	TRBJ2-5	TGTGCCAGCTCCCCCTCTTTTGAGGACCAAGAGACCCAGTACTTC	CASSPSFEDQETQYF
TRBV7-6	TRBD2	-	TRBJ2-5	TGTGCCAGCAGCCAAGGACTAGCGGGGGCCGAGTACCAAGAGACCCAGTACTTC	CASSQGLAGAEYQETQYF
TRBV6-6	-	once	TRBJ2-7	TGTGCCAGCAGTTACTCGAAGGAGACAGCCGGGTACGAGCAGTACTTC	CASSYSKETAGYEQYF
TRBV7-8	TRBD1	-	TRBJ1-5	TGTGCCAGCAGCGGCGGACAGGGGAGGACTCAGCCCCAGCATTTT	CASSGGQGRTQPQHF
TRBV29-1	-	-	TRBJ1-3	TGCAGAGAGGTTGACGCAGGAAACACCATATATTTT	CREVDAGNTIYF
TRBV2	TRBD2	-	TRBJ2-2	TGTGCCAGCGGAGCGGGGGGGCCCGGGGAGCTGTTTTTT	CASGAGGPGELFF
TRBV6-5	TRBD2	-	TRBJ2-1	TGTGCCAGCAGTTTGACTAGCGGGGGAACCCACAATGAGCAGTTCTTC	CASSLTSGGTHNEQFF
TRBV6-4	TRBD1	-	TRBJ1-5	TGTGCCAGCAGTCCCGACAGGGGGGAGCCCCAGCATTTT	CASSPDRGEPQHF
TRBV7-9	TRBD2	few	TRBJ2-7	TGTGCCAGCAGCGGCCTAGCGGTCTCCTACGAGCAGTACTTC	CASSGLAVSYEQYF
TRBV9	-	-	TRBJ2-7	TGTGCCAGCAGCGCACAGGGAGGGGACAGCGAGCGGCAGTACTTC	CASSAQGGDSERQYF
TRBV10-3	TRBD1	-	TRBJ1-2	TGTGCCTCGCGAGAGACAGGGGTTGCGGGCTACACCTTC	CASRETGVAGYTF
TRBV7-2	-	-	TRBJ2-5	TGTGCCAGCAGCCCGTCCTTGATCGCGGGGGCCCAAGAGACCCAGTACTTC	CASSPSLIAGAQETQYF
TRBV5-5	-	few	TRBJ2-7	TGTGCCAGCAGCACCGCATCCTACGAGCAGTACTTC	CASSTASYEQYF
TRBV5-1	-	-	TRBJ2-7	TGCGCCAGCAGCTTGGAACCGCACTACGAGCAGTACTTC	CASSLEPHYEQYF
TRBV21-1	-	-	TRBJ2-1	TGTGCCAGCAGCAGTCCCAGCGGGACCAACTCCTACAATGAGCAGTTCTTC	CASSSPSGTNSYNEQFF
TRBV11-2	-	-	TRBJ1-1	TGTGCCAGCGTGTGTTATAACTGGCGCACTGAAGCTTTCTTT	CASVCYNWRTEAFF
TRBV7-8	-	-	TRBJ1-1	TGTGCCAGCAGCTTAAGATCGCCACGAAATGAAGCTTTCTTT	CASSLRSPRNEAFF
TRBV7-9	-	-	TRBJ2-7	TGTGCCAGCAGCTTAGCTCGAGCGTCTAGCGAACAGTACTTC	CASSLARASSEQYF
TRBV29-1	-	-	TRBJ1-1	TGCAGCGTTGATGGTATGAGTGTCGGAGCTTTCTTT	CSVDGMSVGAFF
TRBV9	TRBD1	-	TRBJ2-3	TGTGCCAGCAGCGTCGGGGACAGCTACACAGATACGCAGTATTTT	CASSVGDSYTDTQYF
TRBV21-1	-	-	TRBJ2-2	TGTGCCAGCAGCTACAGGGGGTTAGCCGTTGAACAGCCCGGGGAGCTGTTTTTT	CASSYRGLAVEQPGELFF
TRBV6-5	-	-	TRBJ1-1	TGTGCCAGCAGTTACGTTAGGACAGCTAACACTGAAGCTTTCTTT	CASSYVRTANTEAFF
TRBV27	-	-	TRBJ1-2	TGTGCCAGCACCCCCAGTAGGAACCATGGCTACACCTTC	CASTPSRNHGYTF
TRBV6-1	-	-	TRBJ1-5	TGTGCCAGCAGTACCGACCCGCTTAAGCCCCAGCATTTT	CASSTDPLKPQHF
TRBV7-2	TRBD2	-	TRBJ2-1	TGTGCCAGCAGCCGAGCGGGGGGCACGTACTACAATGAGCAGTTCTTC	CASSRAGGTYYNEQFF
TRBV27	TRBD1	-	TRBJ2-3	TGTGCCAGCAGTCCATTGACAGGGGGCGTGGGGTCTGGCACAGATACGCAGTATTTT	CASSPLTGGVGSGTDTQYF